This is a list of T cell receptor beta chains from one sample in a study of early T cells in non-severe SARS-CoV-2 infection. TCRdb reanalysed the 5' RACE reads using MiXCR and keeps one entry per CDR3 protein. Of some 62,000 distinct CDR3 sequences in the sample, almost 9.5% were seen once. The specimen sequenced was whole blood. These receptors were collected from an adult who was a healthcare worker with PCR-confirmed SARS-CoV-2 infection or an uninfected control (not recorded which). The CDR3 runs from the conserved cysteine through the conserved F or W. D genes are given only for firm matches. Clone size is stated in some rows and not others, as once, few, many or a class when expanded.

V gene,J gene,clone size,D gene,CDR3 DNA,CDR3 protein
TRBV7-9,TRBJ2-3,many,TRBD2,TGTGCCAGCAGCTTGCGGGGGTCCGACACAGATACGCAGTATTTT,CASSLRGSDTDTQYF
TRBV9,TRBJ1-1,.,TRBD1,TGTGCCAGCAGCGTAGGTGAGACAGGGAGTCCGAACACTGAAGCTTTCTTT,CASSVGETGSPNTEAFF
TRBV2,TRBJ2-1,few,TRBD2,TGTGCCAGCAGTCCCGGGACTAGCGGGGGGGCTTTCGGGTACAATGAGCAGTTCTTC,CASSPGTSGGAFGYNEQFF
TRBV20-1,TRBJ2-1,.,TRBD2,TGCAGTGCTAGAGTAAACCTCCGCGGGGGAAACAATGAGCAGTTCTTC,CSARVNLRGGNNEQFF
TRBV19,TRBJ1-2,many,.,TGTGCCAGTAGTATAGATCTAATCACAGCGCGGTTCACCTTC,CASSIDLITARFTF
TRBV27,TRBJ2-3,.,TRBD1,TGTGCCAGCAGCCGAAGGGGGCCGGAGAAAGATACGCAGTATTTT,CASSRRGPEKDTQYF
TRBV7-9,TRBJ1-2,.,TRBD1,TGTGCCAGCAGCGCTTTAACAGGGGGATTAGGTGGCTACACCTTC,CASSALTGGLGGYTF
TRBV29-1,TRBJ2-3,.,.,TGCAGCGTTGAAGCCGGAACCTGGGGGGCAGATACGCAGTATTTT,CSVEAGTWGADTQYF
TRBV6-6,TRBJ2-4,few,.,TGTGCCAGCAGTTACGGAAGGGCGATAAACATTCAGTACTTC,CASSYGRAINIQYF
TRBV30,TRBJ1-4,many,.,TGTGCCTGTACCGGGACGGCTAGACTTAATGAAAAACTGTTTTTT,CACTGTARLNEKLFF
TRBV11-2,TRBJ2-5,.,.,TGTGCCAGCAGCTTAGGGGCCCAAGAGACCCAGTACTTC,CASSLGAQETQYF
TRBV4-1,TRBJ1-1,many,.,TGCGCCAGCAGCCAAAACAGGTTGAACACTGAAGCTTTCTTT,CASSQNRLNTEAFF
TRBV7-2,TRBJ2-1,.,.,TGTGCCAGCAGCCCTATGGGAATCACCACCGGCGAGCAGTTCTTC,CASSPMGITTGEQFF
TRBV10-3,TRBJ1-3,.,.,TGTGCTACCAGCAAGGCCTCCTCTGGAAACACCATATATTTT,CATSKASSGNTIYF
TRBV7-9,TRBJ1-1,.,TRBD1,TGTGCCAGCAGCTTGACAGGGACCACTGAAGCTTTCTTT,CASSLTGTTEAFF
TRBV20-1,TRBJ2-5,few,TRBD1,TGCAGTGTCCTCGGGACAGCTCAAGAGACCCAGTACTTC,CSVLGTAQETQYF
TRBV5-1,TRBJ2-5,once,.,TGCGCCAGCAGCAGGGACTACCAAGAGACCCAGTACTTC,CASSRDYQETQYF
TRBV13,TRBJ2-5,.,.,TGTGCCAGCAGCTCGAAGAGTTCGGCGGAGACCCAGTACTTC,CASSSKSSAETQYF
TRBV12-3/TRBV12-4,TRBJ1-5,.,.,TGTGCCAGCAACTCCGGGGGCCTAGCGGGGCCCCAGCATTTT,CASNSGGLAGPQHF
TRBV27,TRBJ2-1,few,TRBD2,TGTGCCAGCAGTTTATCGAGCGGGGGCGATGAGCAGTTCTTC,CASSLSSGGDEQFF
TRBV12-3/TRBV12-4,TRBJ2-5,many,.,TGTGCCAGCACCCGGGTGGCAGGGGTAGAGACCCAGTACTTC,CASTRVAGVETQYF
TRBV20-1,TRBJ2-3,few,.,TGCAGTGCTAGGGACACGGATACAGATACGCAGTATTTT,CSARDTDTDTQYF
TRBV12-3/TRBV12-4,TRBJ2-2,many,.,TGTGCCAGCAGTTTCCGACAGAACACCGGGGAGCTGTTTTTT,CASSFRQNTGELFF
TRBV5-1,TRBJ2-3,.,TRBD2,TGCGCCAGCAGCGAAAGACTAGCGGGGACCACAGATACGCAGTATTTT,CASSERLAGTTDTQYF
TRBV21-1,TRBJ1-2,few,.,TGTGCCAGCAGCAAAGACGTGGTTGGGGCTAACTATGGCTACACCTTC,CASSKDVVGANYGYTF
TRBV3-1,TRBJ1-2,few,.,TGTGCCAGCAGCCAATTCGGGACTCGTTGCTTC,CASSQFGTRCF
TRBV7-3,TRBJ2-1,.,.,TGTGCCAGCAGCTCGCGACCGGGCCCAACCTCTGAGCAGTTCTTC,CASSSRPGPTSEQFF
TRBV18,TRBJ1-1,few,.,TGTGCCAGCACAGAACAGGAAATGAACACTGAAGCTTTCTTT,CASTEQEMNTEAFF
TRBV5-4,TRBJ2-6,.,TRBD1,TGTGCCAGCAGCAGGGACAGGGTGGGAGGGGCCAACGTCCTGACTTTC,CASSRDRVGGANVLTF
TRBV20-1,TRBJ2-5,many,.,TGCAGTGTTAACGTCTTGGAGACCCAGTACTTC,CSVNVLETQYF
TRBV7-9,TRBJ2-5,few,.,TGTGCCAGCAGCCAATTTGGACAGCAAGAGACCCAGTACTTC,CASSQFGQQETQYF
TRBV29-1,TRBJ1-2,many,.,TGCAGCGTTGAAGGTTTGAGTAATGACTATGGCTACACCTTC,CSVEGLSNDYGYTF
TRBV5-4,TRBJ2-3,few,.,TGTGCCAGCAGCCCTCCGGGGCCTGGGACAGATACGCAGTATTTT,CASSPPGPGTDTQYF
TRBV10-3,TRBJ2-5,few,TRBD2,TGTGCCATCAGTCCCGGGACTAGCGGGGCGGCCCAAGAGACCCAGTACTTC,CAISPGTSGAAQETQYF
TRBV6-5,TRBJ2-2,.,TRBD1,TGTGCCAGCAGGGATACAGGGGGCACTATCACCGGGGAGCTGTTTTTT,CASRDTGGTITGELFF
TRBV6-1,TRBJ1-2,few,TRBD1,TGTGCCAGCAGTGAACCAGGGACAGGGGGTTTTGGCTACACCTTC,CASSEPGTGGFGYTF
TRBV12-3/TRBV12-4,TRBJ1-3,few,.,TGTGCCAGCAGGGTACAGCGCTCTGGAAACACCATATATTTT,CASRVQRSGNTIYF
TRBV27,TRBJ2-3,many,TRBD1,TGTGCCAGCCAACCGGGACAGGGGGGTGCAGATACGCAGTATTTT,CASQPGQGGADTQYF
TRBV12-3/TRBV12-4,TRBJ2-5,few,TRBD1,TGTGCCAGCAGTTTTGAGGGGACAGCTCCGGGGACCCAGTACTTC,CASSFEGTAPGTQYF
TRBV4-1,TRBJ2-1,many,TRBD2,TGCGCCAGCAGCCAATCTACTAGCGGGAACTACAATGAGCAGTTCTTC,CASSQSTSGNYNEQFF
TRBV14,TRBJ1-2,.,TRBD1,TGTGCCAGCAGCCAGTGGACAGGGGGCGGCTATGGCTACACCTTC,CASSQWTGGGYGYTF
TRBV6-1,TRBJ1-1,.,TRBD1,TGTGCCAGCAGTGAAGCAGGCCAGGGGGCGGGTGGCACTGAAGCTTTCTTT,CASSEAGQGAGGTEAFF
TRBV20-1,TRBJ2-3,few,TRBD2,TGCAGTGATGGGAGGGCCACGACAGATACGCAGTATTTT,CSDGRATTDTQYF
TRBV4-2,TRBJ1-3,few,.,TGTGCCAGCAGCCAAGATTTCAGGACCTCTGGAAACACCATATATTTT,CASSQDFRTSGNTIYF
TRBV12-3/TRBV12-4,TRBJ1-1,few,.,TGTGCCAGCAGTGGGGGTTTTTCCGATCCTGAAGCTTTCTTT,CASSGGFSDPEAFF
TRBV6-1,TRBJ1-1,many,.,TGTGCCAGCAGAAAGGGGACAACTGAAGCTTTCTTT,CASRKGTTEAFF
TRBV11-2,TRBJ2-3,few,.,TGTGCCAGCAGCTCTCGACCGGGATCCGATACGCAGTATTTT,CASSSRPGSDTQYF
TRBV6-4,TRBJ1-6,many,.,TGTGCCAGCAGTAGGACCGGAGAGAATTCACCCCTCCACTTT,CASSRTGENSPLHF
TRBV5-6,TRBJ1-3,many,.,TGTGCCAGCAGCGTAGGACGGACTGGAAACACCATATATTTT,CASSVGRTGNTIYF
TRBV5-1,TRBJ2-1,few,.,TGCGCCAGCAGCCCCGGGACCACCTACAATGAGCAGTTCTTC,CASSPGTTYNEQFF
TRBV12-3/TRBV12-4,TRBJ1-5,many,.,TGTGCCAGCAGTCAGGCAGGGGCGGGCAATCAGCCCCAGCATTTT,CASSQAGAGNQPQHF
TRBV4-1,TRBJ1-5,.,.,TGCGCCAGCAGCCAAGTAACCGGGAGAGGCGACTCGCCCCAGCATTTT,CASSQVTGRGDSPQHF